Listed here is a single T cell receptor beta chain. No antigen is known for it. This specimen comes from a study of cytomegalovirus exposure and HLA in healthy donors. Overall study context: The 120 validation repertoires, a later analysis reported, used the same platform as the approximately 700 first-cohort repertoires. Study-wide findings and caveats: The study labeled under 200 TCR beta chains cytomegalovirus-associated. Rare TCR sequences predominated, though certain public TCRs were found in many donors.

CDR3 length: 15 amino acids. V shed 6 bases and J 3 bases; nucleotides not matched to a gene: 7. The V gene's germline CDR1 is MNHEY and CDR2 SVGAGI. The repertoire was sequenced with immunoSEQ multiplex PCR; TCRdb's copy has only in-frame clones and lacks some. Altogether a few hundred thousand clones are present, roughly 87% being singletons, with the ten largest covering about 12%. The TCR originated in a man between 18 and 29 years old in good health and CMV-seropositive. The sample consisted of PBMCs. V gene TRBV6-5 combines with J gene TRBJ2-4; TRBD1 agrees at 8 bases. CDR3 DNA: TGTGCCAGCAGCTCAGGACAGGGCAGCAAAAACATTCAGTACTTC. It codes for CASSSGQGSKNIQYF.